What follows are 19 T cell receptor beta chains derived from one specimen sequenced in a study of T cell repertoires in cytomegalovirus infection (dated by TCRdb to the late 2010s). Instrument used: Illumina HiSeq 1500. Using fastp at Q25 and MiXCR, TCRdb reprocessed the public reads and kept productive beta chains. Rows with a matching CDR3 protein are joined into one entry that keeps the most common DNA and genes. The sample table holds about 210,000 distinct CDR3 sequences, of which about 7% were seen once. Less than 7.5% of the sample belongs to the ten largest clones. The material sequenced was PBMCs. These receptors came from a human donor in good health (CMV status not recorded). Some clones in this sample may be carry-over from other donors' samples.

This clonotype was recorded many times. V and J are TRBV7-9 and TRBJ2-7; D ambiguous. V was shortened by 0 bases and J by 2 bases, with 8 bases between the two germline ends. Germline loops: CDR1 SEHNR, CDR2 FQNEAQ (reference sequence). CDR3 length: 14 amino acids. DNA for the CDR3: TGTGCCAGCAGCTTAGCGAACAGAGCCTACGAGCAGTACTTC. This encodes CASSLANRAYEQYF.

This clonotype was seen at least ten times. The chain has TRBV28 and TRBJ1-2; the D gene is possibly TRBD1 (5 bases). Germline-derived CDR1 and CDR2 are MDHEN and SYDVKM. The V and J ends lost 3 bases and 6 bases respectively, with 11 bases between them. The CDR3 spans 13 residues. The CDR3 spells CASSFPQEDGYTF. CDR3 bases: TGTGCCAGCAGTTTTCCACAGGAAGATGGCTACACCTTC.

In this sample, this clonotype turned up many times. The rearrangement uses TRBV5-1 and TRBJ1-1; D gene uncertain. The CDR3 length is 12 residues. The V end was cut by 1 base, the J end by 7 bases, with 8 bases between. CDR1 SGHRS and CDR2 YFSETQ come from the germline V gene. CDR3 in DNA: TGCGCCAGCAGCTTGATACCAGGTGAAGCTTTCTTT. Amino acid sequence: CASSLIPGEAFF.

This clonotype showed up many times. The chain is built from TRBV7-2 and TRBJ1-6; 7 positions agree with TRBD1. J was trimmed by 6 bases and V by 6 bases; bases with no gene match: 14. This CDR3 contains 17 residues. The V gene's germline CDR1 is SGHTA and CDR2 FQGNSA. In DNA form, the CDR3 reads TGTGCCAGCAGGGCACGACAGGGAAGGACGGGTAATTCACCCCTCCACTTT. It is translated as CASRARQGRTGNSPLHF.

This clonotype was seen at least ten times. The J gene is TRBJ1-1, the V gene TRBV7-2; 7 bases fit TRBD1. The ends lost 3 bases at V and 1 base at J; junction bases unmatched: 8. The CDR3 length is 16 residues. The V gene's germline CDR1 is SGHTA and CDR2 FQGNSA. The CDR3 spells CASSFTSGTENTEAFF. In nucleotides, the CDR3 is TGTGCCAGCAGCTTTACTTCCGGGACAGAGAACACTGAAGCTTTCTTT.

This clonotype was seen at least ten times. The chain has TRBV28 and TRBJ1-5, with D perhaps TRBD1 (5 bases). The CDR3 runs to 15 residues. The V and J ends lost 8 bases and 5 bases respectively, with 19 bases between them. Germline lookup yields CDR1 MDHEN and CDR2 SYDVKM. The CDR3 DNA follows: TGTGCCAGCCTATCACTTAGCAGGGAGGATCAGCCCCAGCATTTT. It is translated as CASLSLSREDQPQHF.

The sample holds many counts of this clonotype. The CDR3 DNA reads TGCAGTGCTAGAAGGCTAGCGGGGGAGCAGTACTTC. Protein sequence: CSARRLAGEQYF. The genes are TRBV20-1 and TRBJ2-7; 9 positions match TRBD2. The CDR3 contains 12 residues. V lost 2 bases, J lost 7 bases, and 3 bases stayed unmatched. Germline assignment: CDR1 DFQATT and CDR2 SNEGSKA (reference sequence).

There are many counts of this clonotype. The rearrangement links TRBV12-3 or TRBV12-4 to TRBJ1-6; D is undetermined. Trimming took off 6 bases at V and 7 bases at J, with 10 bases between the two ends. The CDR3 sequence is 13 residues long. CDR3 coding DNA: TGTGCCAGCAGCTCACTGATAAATTCACCCCTCCACTTT. Protein product: CASSSLINSPLHF.

This clonotype was detected ten times or more. The rearrangement links TRBV7-2 to TRBJ2-3, with no clear D. V was shortened by 2 bases and J by 2 bases, with 8 bases between the two germline ends. The CDR3 loop spans 14 amino acids. Germline V gives CDR1 SGHTA, CDR2 FQGNSA. The CDR3 bases are TGTGCCAGCAGCTTATCACATCTCACAGATACGCAGTATTTT. This gives the protein CASSLSHLTDTQYF.

This clonotype has a handful of counts. The rearrangement uses TRBV20-1 and TRBJ1-2, with D hard to call. V shed 0 bases and J shed 5 bases, with 22 bases lying between them. CDR1 DFQATT and CDR2 SNEGSKA come from the germline V gene (reference sequence). The length of the CDR3 is 17 residues. CDR3 sequence (DNA): TGCAGTGCTAGAGACCGCGGCGGGCAATACCCCGATTATGGCTACACCTTC. Its protein product is CSARDRGGQYPDYGYTF.

The table lists this clonotype with a few counts. The chain combines TRBV6-5 with TRBJ2-5; D is perhaps TRBD1 (6 bases). Germline lookup yields CDR1 MNHEY and CDR2 SVGAGI. V lost 5 bases and J 5 bases, leaving 21 bases between the germline ends. The CDR3 is 16 residues long. The CDR3: CASSDLLGGGRETQYF. The DNA for the CDR3 is TGTGCCAGCAGTGACCTTCTGGGTGGGGGCCGGGAGACCCAGTACTTC.

This clonotype has ten or more counts. This sequence joins TRBV7-2 and TRBJ1-1; D call uncertain. V lost 3 bases, J lost 8 bases, and 10 bases lay in between. Germline V CDR1 and CDR2: SGHTA, FQGNSA. The CDR3 spans 12 residues. The CDR3 reads CASSFWGSEAFF. In nucleotides, the CDR3 is TGTGCCAGCAGCTTTTGGGGTTCGGAAGCTTTCTTT. Filled out from reference TRBV7-2 and TRBJ1-1, the complete variable domain reads GAGVSQSPSNKVTEKGKDVELRCDPISGHTALYWYRQSLGQGLEFLIYFQGNSAPDKSGLPSDRFSAERTGGSVSTLTIQRTQQEDSAVYLCASSFWGSEAFFGQGTRLTVV.

This clonotype came up many times. This chain uses TRBV28 with TRBJ1-2; perhaps TRBD1 as D (5 bases). Germline CDR1 MDHEN, CDR2 SYDVKM. Trimming took 6 bases from V and 3 from J, leaving 11 bases between them. The CDR3 totals 13 residues. CDR3 residues: CASRKTGDYGYTF. The CDR3, as DNA: TGTGCCAGCAGGAAAACGGGGGACTATGGCTACACCTTC.

This clonotype was counted many times. The chain has TRBV4-1 and TRBJ2-4; 7 bases map to TRBD2. Looked up from germline, CDR1 is MGHRA and CDR2 is YSYEKL. The CDR3 spans 17 residues. V shed 4 bases, J shed 2 bases, and the junction held 11 bases outside the gene matches. The CDR3: CASSPTRAGSPKNIQYF. DNA for the CDR3: TGCGCCAGCAGCCCCACGAGAGCGGGGTCCCCCAAAAACATTCAGTACTTC.

A few counts support this clonotype. The chain carries TRBV20-1 and TRBJ2-7; D is ambiguous. V was clipped by 2 bases and J by 2 bases, with 1 base between them. Germline CDR1 DFQATT, CDR2 SNEGSKA (reference sequence). The CDR3 sequence is 10 residues long. The CDR3 DNA reads as TGCAGTGCTAGAACCTACGAGCAGTACTTC. Its translation: CSARTYEQYF.

This clonotype was seen repeatedly, ten times or more. This sequence joins TRBV20-1 and TRBJ1-2; D ambiguous. The CDR3 extends over 15 amino acids. V was trimmed by 0 bases and J by 3 bases, leaving 14 bases between them. CDR1 is DFQATT, CDR2 SNEGSKA, per germline (reference sequence). This CDR3 is CSARDSTGTDYGYTF. The DNA of the CDR3 is TGCAGTGCTAGAGATTCAACGGGTACCGACTATGGCTACACCTTC.

This clonotype was seen only a few times. The rearrangement joins TRBV27 to TRBJ2-7; D is perhaps TRBD1 (6 bases). The CDR3 runs to 14 residues. Germline V gene data show CDR1 as MNHEY and CDR2 as SMNVEV (reference sequence). Trimming took 4 bases from V and 2 from J, leaving 12 bases between them. The CDR3 sequence: CASSYKGTTYEQYF. The CDR3 DNA follows: TGTGCCAGCAGTTATAAAGGGACAACCTACGAGCAGTACTTC.

This clonotype was observed many times. The chain recombines TRBV28 with TRBJ2-7; weak D call: TRBD2 (7 bases). Trimming took 2 bases from V and 6 from J, leaving 11 bases between them. Per germline, CDR1 MDHEN and CDR2 SYDVKM. This CDR3 is built from 13 residues. CDR3 in DNA: TGTGCCAGCAGTTTACGGGGGGCGATCGAGCAGTACTTC. This codes for CASSLRGAIEQYF.

In this sample, this clonotype turned up many times. The chain joins TRBV19 to TRBJ2-7; 9 bases align to TRBD1. The germline V gene encodes CDR1 LNHDA and CDR2 SQIVND (reference sequence). This CDR3 spans 15 amino acids. Trimming at V came to 4 bases and at J to 2 bases, leaving 6 bases not matched to a gene. For the CDR3, the DNA is TGTGCCAGTAGTACCTCCGGGACAGGGACCTACGAGCAGTACTTC. Amino acid sequence: CASSTSGTGTYEQYF.